One sample yielded the 11 T cell receptor beta chains listed below, sequenced in a study of CD8+ T cells in alopecia areata. The treatment was: oral pan-JAK inhibitor, 5-10 mg twice daily. Extracted RNA was reverse transcribed into cDNA, the sequencing template. Here immunoSEQ multiplex PCR was the method, and the copy in TCRdb shows in-frame clones only, minus some. The profile shows about 190,000 clones, more than 55% of them singletons. Source: CD4+ T cells sorted from blood, taken at week 4, from a patient treated with tofacitinib. The receptors were sampled from a human donor with alopecia areata.

The gene calls are TRBV10-3 and TRBJ2-2, with 8 bases lining up with TRBD1. The CDR3 sequence is 12 residues long. Per germline, CDR1 ENHRY and CDR2 SYGVKD. Germline trimming cut 10 bases from V and 4 bases from J; bases unmatched to any gene: 2. The CDR3 here is CASGQGTGELFF. CDR3 sequence (DNA): TGTGCCAGCGGACAGGGCACCGGGGAGCTGTTTTTT.

The sample holds one count of this clone. The CDR3 region has the DNA TGTGCCAGCAGCTTAGTCGGGAGGGGAAGTGAGCTGTTTTTT. It is translated as CASSLVGRGSELFF. The gene calls are TRBV13 and TRBJ2-2; 8 bases align to TRBD2. Per germline, CDR1 PRHDT and CDR2 FYEKMQ (reference sequence). The V and J ends lost 1 base and 11 bases, in that order; junction bases with no gene match: 6. This CDR3 region has 14 residues.

CDR3 sequence (DNA): TGTGCCAGCAGTTTCCTGGACAGGCTTAGCAATCAGCCCCAGCATTTT. It translates to CASSFLDRLSNQPQHF. This sequence joins TRBV28 and TRBJ1-5; TRBD1 matches at 7 bases. The CDR3 contains 16 residues. Germline V gene lookup returns CDR1 MDHEN and CDR2 SYDVKM. Trimming cost V 3 bases and J 0 bases; bases outside gene matches: 5.

The chain combines TRBV7-2 with TRBJ2-1, with TRBD2 as a possible D gene (6 bases). CDR3 length: 14 amino acids. Germline V CDR1 and CDR2: SGHTA, FQGNSA. With 5 bases removed from V and 2 bases from J, the gap between germline ends came to 10 bases. CDR3 sequence reads: CASSPIAAYNEQFF. CDR3 nucleotide sequence: TGTGCCAGCAGCCCCATAGCGGCCTACAATGAGCAGTTCTTC.

The rearrangement links TRBV4-1 to TRBJ2-1; D remains unclear. Germline V gene data show CDR1 as MGHRA and CDR2 as YSYEKL. The V end lost 4 bases, the J end lost 7 bases, and 8 bases lay between the germline ends. The CDR3 is 12 amino acids. This CDR3 is CASSPDLNEQFF. CDR3 nucleotide sequence: TGCGCCAGCAGCCCGGACCTGAATGAGCAGTTCTTC.

The chain combines TRBV28 with TRBJ2-7; 11 nucleotides line up with TRBD1. Germline assignment: CDR1 MDHEN and CDR2 SYDVKM. This CDR3 spans 16 amino acids. With V trimmed by 5 bases and J by 2 bases, 8 bases remained unmatched. The CDR3 nucleotides read TGTGCCAGCAGTGCCATCGGGACAGGGGGGACCTACGAGCAGTACTTC. Translation gives CASSAIGTGGTYEQYF.

Comment on this clone: The conserved final phenylalanine or tryptophan is absent from the CDR3, which likely points to a read error. The V call is TRBV29-1, the J call TRBJ1-5; D unresolved. This CDR3 spans 12 amino acids. Per germline, CDR1 SQVTM and CDR2 ANQGSEA. V was pared by 6 bases and J by 0 bases, with 6 bases between. The CDR3 sequence is CSVADSNQPQHL. Here the CDR3 DNA reads TGCAGCGTAGCGGATAGCAATCAGCCCCAGCATCTT.

DNA for the CDR3: TGTGCCAGCAGCCCCAGGACTAGCGGGAGCGAAGATACGCAGTATTTT. Encoded protein: CASSPRTSGSEDTQYF. The V and J genes are TRBV11-1 and TRBJ2-3; 13 nucleotides agree with TRBD2. Germline trimming cut 5 bases from V and 5 bases from J; bases unmatched to any gene: 7. The CDR3 has 16 amino acids. Germline V gene lookup returns CDR1 SGHAT and CDR2 FQDESV (reference sequence). The full variable domain, with the rest looked up from reference TRBV11-1 and TRBJ2-3, is EAEVAQSPRYKITEKSQAVAFWCDPISGHATLYWYRQILGQGPELLVQFQDESVVDDSQLPKDRFSAERLKGVDSTLKIQPAELGDSAMYLCASSPRTSGSEDTQYFGPGTRLTVL.

This clone was detected only a few times. The V call is TRBV5-1, the J call TRBJ1-5; TRBD1 aligns across 7 bases. Germline assignment: CDR1 SGHRS and CDR2 YFSETQ. The junction had 3 bases not matched to a gene; V was cut back by 0 bases and J by 3 bases. The CDR3 totals 15 residues. CDR3 in DNA: TGCGCCAGCAGCTTGGAAGGGGGCTACAATCAGCCCCAGCATTTT. Translating it yields CASSLEGGYNQPQHF.

The chain combines TRBV6-5 with TRBJ2-3; D is uncertain. Germline V lookup: CDR1 MNHEY, CDR2 SVGAGI. This CDR3 spans 14 amino acids. Trimming stripped 0 bases from V and 4 bases from J, with 8 bases between. CDR3 amino acids: CASSYSTVPDTQYF. In nucleotides, the CDR3 is TGTGCCAGCAGTTACTCAACAGTCCCAGATACGCAGTATTTT.

CDR3 amino acids: CAWSSASNEQYF. Written as DNA, the CDR3 is TGTGCCTGGAGTTCCGCCTCTAACGAGCAGTACTTC. This chain uses TRBV30 with TRBJ2-7; D gene unclear. Deletions cut 2 bases from V and 5 bases from J, with 10 bases between. This CDR3 is built from 12 residues. Germline CDR1 is GTSNPN and CDR2 is SVGIG (reference sequence).